A selection of T cell receptor beta chains follows, all from one sample in a study of blood T cell repertoires in COVID-19. Clones were read by immunoSEQ multiplex PCR, and TCRdb kept only the in-frame ones, dropping some. This table holds 180,000 or so clones, around 80% found once. The sequenced material came from peripheral blood. These receptor sequences come from a woman of 80 years or more with active or convalescent COVID-19. CDR3s include the opening cysteine and the closing phenylalanine or tryptophan. D genes are given only for firm matches. Clone size, where shown, is once, few, many, or a class for clones that have expanded.

V gene: TRBV12-3/TRBV12-4; J gene: TRBJ2-4; clone size: NA; D gene: NA; CDR3 DNA: TGTGCCAGCAGTCAGGTGACCAAAAACATTCAGTACTTC; CDR3 protein: CASSQVTKNIQYF
V gene: TRBV18; J gene: TRBJ2-5; clone size: once; D gene: TRBD1; CDR3 DNA: TGTGCCAGCTCACCAACTGGACAGGGGTCCCCAGAGACCCAGTACTTC; CDR3 protein: CASSPTGQGSPETQYF
V gene: TRBV18; J gene: TRBJ2-3; clone size: NA; D gene: NA; CDR3 DNA: TGTGCCAGCTCGTCCTACAGGGATGACACAGATACGCAGTATTTT; CDR3 protein: CASSSYRDDTDTQYF
V gene: TRBV28; J gene: TRBJ2-5; clone size: few; D gene: TRBD2; CDR3 DNA: TGTGCCAGCAGTTTAATTGGTAGCGGGAGACAAGAGACCCAGTACTTC; CDR3 protein: CASSLIGSGRQETQYF
V gene: TRBV5-1; J gene: TRBJ1-1; clone size: NA; D gene: NA; CDR3 DNA: TGCGCCAGCAGCTTGGCCACAGGTAGTTACACTGAAGCTTTCTTT; CDR3 protein: CASSLATGSYTEAFF
V gene: TRBV7-2; J gene: TRBJ1-2; clone size: NA; D gene: NA; CDR3 DNA: TGTGCCAGCAGCCCAACAGGGAACTATGGCTACACCTTC; CDR3 protein: CASSPTGNYGYTF
V gene: TRBV5-1; J gene: TRBJ2-3; clone size: NA; D gene: TRBD2; CDR3 DNA: TGCGCCAGCAGCTTGAGGCGGGGGGGCGTCCCAGATACGCAGTATTTT; CDR3 protein: CASSLRRGGVPDTQYF
V gene: TRBV5-8; J gene: TRBJ2-1; clone size: NA; D gene: NA; CDR3 DNA: TGTGCCAGCAGCGGCTCCCAATACAATGAGCAGTTCTTC; CDR3 protein: CASSGSQYNEQFF
V gene: TRBV10-1; J gene: TRBJ2-5; clone size: NA; D gene: NA; CDR3 DNA: TGCGCCAGCAGTGAGAAGGGGGACTACCGGTGGGAGACCCAGTACTTC; CDR3 protein: CASSEKGDYRWETQYF
V gene: TRBV19; J gene: TRBJ2-3; clone size: NA; D gene: NA; CDR3 DNA: TGTGCCAGTAGCGAAGACTTATCCACAGATACGCAGTATTTT; CDR3 protein: CASSEDLSTDTQYF
V gene: TRBV5-4; J gene: TRBJ2-5; clone size: NA; D gene: TRBD1; CDR3 DNA: TGTGCCAGCAGCTTGTACAGGGGATCGGAGACCCAGTACTTC; CDR3 protein: CASSLYRGSETQYF
V gene: TRBV25-1; J gene: TRBJ1-2; clone size: NA; D gene: NA; CDR3 DNA: TGTGCCAGCAGTCCACAGGGCTATGGCTACACCTTC; CDR3 protein: CASSPQGYGYTF
V gene: TRBV3-1/TRBV3-2; J gene: TRBJ2-7; clone size: NA; D gene: NA; CDR3 DNA: TGTGCCAGCAGCCTCTTTCAGGGGGAGCAGTACTTC; CDR3 protein: CASSLFQGEQYF
V gene: TRBV25-1; J gene: TRBJ1-2; clone size: NA; D gene: NA; CDR3 DNA: TGTGCCAGCAGTCAGGCAGGGGACTATGGCTACACCTTC; CDR3 protein: CASSQAGDYGYTF
V gene: TRBV27; J gene: TRBJ2-1; clone size: NA; D gene: NA; CDR3 DNA: TGTGCCAGCAGTTCCCAAAGAGGGTCCCTACGGTACAATGAGCAGTTCTTC; CDR3 protein: CASSSQRGSLRYNEQFF
V gene: TRBV7-2; J gene: TRBJ1-1; clone size: once; D gene: NA; CDR3 DNA: TGTGCCAGCAGCTTAAGACTTCCCCCGTTTGAAGCTTTCTTT; CDR3 protein: CASSLRLPPFEAFF
V gene: TRBV4-3; J gene: TRBJ1-3; clone size: NA; D gene: NA; CDR3 DNA: TGCGCCAGCAGCCAAGGTCCAACGGAGAGCTCTGGAAACACCATATATTTT; CDR3 protein: CASSQGPTESSGNTIYF
V gene: TRBV6-1; J gene: TRBJ1-1; clone size: NA; D gene: NA; CDR3 DNA: TGTGCCAGCAGTGAACAGGGTTCCGGGTCTCACACTGAAGCTTTCTTT; CDR3 protein: CASSEQGSGSHTEAFF
V gene: TRBV6-2/TRBV6-3; J gene: TRBJ2-3; clone size: NA; D gene: TRBD1; CDR3 DNA: TGTGCCAGCAGTTACAGGGGACAGAAGGTCACAGATACGCAGTATTTT; CDR3 protein: CASSYRGQKVTDTQYF
V gene: TRBV6-2/TRBV6-3; J gene: TRBJ2-2; clone size: NA; D gene: TRBD2; CDR3 DNA: TGTGCCAGCAGTTACTCCCGGGGAGGGACCGGGGAGCTGTTTTTT; CDR3 protein: CASSYSRGGTGELFF
V gene: TRBV25-1; J gene: TRBJ2-7; clone size: NA; D gene: TRBD1; CDR3 DNA: TGTGCCAGCAGTGAAGGGGACAGGGGGATATTGTACTTC; CDR3 protein: CASSEGDRGILYF
V gene: TRBV19; J gene: TRBJ1-6; clone size: NA; D gene: TRBD1; CDR3 DNA: TGTGCCAGTAGTATAGACCCGACAGGGGGAGGATCACCCCTCCACTTT; CDR3 protein: CASSIDPTGGGSPLHF
V gene: TRBV4-2; J gene: TRBJ1-6; clone size: NA; D gene: TRBD1; CDR3 DNA: TGTGCCAGCAGCCAAGAGATCGGACAGGGCAATAATTCACCCCTCCACTTT; CDR3 protein: CASSQEIGQGNNSPLHF
V gene: TRBV4-1; J gene: TRBJ2-3; clone size: NA; D gene: NA; CDR3 DNA: TGCGCCAGCAGGCCCCTGCAGGCTGCAACAGATACGCAGTATTTT; CDR3 protein: CASRPLQAATDTQYF
V gene: TRBV5-4; J gene: TRBJ2-1; clone size: NA; D gene: NA; CDR3 DNA: TGTGCCAGCAGCTTGGGGGGCGCCTCCTACAATGAGCAGTTCTTC; CDR3 protein: CASSLGGASYNEQFF
V gene: TRBV9; J gene: TRBJ2-5; clone size: once; D gene: TRBD2; CDR3 DNA: TGTGCCAGCAGCGTAGGGGGACTAGAGGAGACCCAGTACTTC; CDR3 protein: CASSVGGLEETQYF
V gene: TRBV6-5; J gene: TRBJ1-2; clone size: NA; D gene: TRBD1; CDR3 DNA: TGTGCCAGCAGAGACAGGGGAAACCTCGTCTATGGCTACACCTTC; CDR3 protein: CASRDRGNLVYGYTF
V gene: TRBV6-5; J gene: TRBJ2-4; clone size: NA; D gene: NA; CDR3 DNA: TGTGCCAGCAGTTACTCACCGGGTCCCAAAAACATTCAGTACTTC; CDR3 protein: CASSYSPGPKNIQYF
V gene: TRBV5-6; J gene: TRBJ2-3; clone size: NA; D gene: TRBD2; CDR3 DNA: TGTGCCAGCAGCAAAGGACTAGGGACTAGCACAGATACGCAGTATTTT; CDR3 protein: CASSKGLGTSTDTQYF
V gene: TRBV12-3/TRBV12-4; J gene: TRBJ1-4; clone size: NA; D gene: NA; CDR3 DNA: TGTGCCAGCAGCTTCCAACGGGGGGAAAAACTGTTTTTT; CDR3 protein: CASSFQRGEKLFF
V gene: TRBV6-5; J gene: TRBJ1-5; clone size: NA; D gene: NA; CDR3 DNA: TGTGCCACACGTAGGACAGAGAGCAATCAGCCCCAGCATTTT; CDR3 protein: CATRRTESNQPQHF
V gene: TRBV27; J gene: TRBJ2-1; clone size: NA; D gene: TRBD2; CDR3 DNA: TGTGCCAGCAGTCCCCGGACTAGCGGGGATGAGCAGTTCTTC; CDR3 protein: CASSPRTSGDEQFF
V gene: TRBV15; J gene: TRBJ2-1; clone size: NA; D gene: TRBD1; CDR3 DNA: TGTGCCACCAGCAGGTTCGGACAGGGGGCCGATGAGCAGTTCTTC; CDR3 protein: CATSRFGQGADEQFF